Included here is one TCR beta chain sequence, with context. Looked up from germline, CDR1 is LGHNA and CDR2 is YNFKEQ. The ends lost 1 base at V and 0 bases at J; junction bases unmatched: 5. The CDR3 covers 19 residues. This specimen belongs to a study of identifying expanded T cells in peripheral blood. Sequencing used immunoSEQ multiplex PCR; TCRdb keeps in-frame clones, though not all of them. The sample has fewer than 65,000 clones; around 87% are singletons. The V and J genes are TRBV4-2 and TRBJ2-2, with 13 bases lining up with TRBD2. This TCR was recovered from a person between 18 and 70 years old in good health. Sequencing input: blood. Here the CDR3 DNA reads TGTGCCAGCAGCCAAGGGACTAGCGGGGGCCTTGCGAACACCGGGGAGCTGTTTTTT. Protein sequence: CASSQGTSGGLANTGELFF.